Listed below are T cell receptor beta chains from one sample, sequenced in a study of Tregs in tolerant kidney transplant recipients. Assay: immunoSEQ multiplex PCR; the TCRdb copy retains only in-frame clones and omits some. The sample lists over 50,000 clones, 65% to 85% occurring once. Sample: CD4+ T cells from blood. The source is a human donor in good health. Each CDR3 is given without its conserved first and last residue. The D gene is left open where the match is weak.

TRBJ2-2	TRBV30	NA	AWNIGNTGELF
TRBJ2-7	TRBV4-1	TRBD2	ASSQDSSGKIEQY
TRBJ1-3	TRBV7-9	NA	ASSLAGGNTIY
TRBJ2-5	TRBV7-2	NA	ASSTFGAGVGETQY
TRBJ2-5	TRBV7-9	TRBD1	ASSLGDRLQETQY
TRBJ2-3	TRBV14	NA	ASSQWGRSIGDTQY
TRBJ2-2	TRBV28	NA	ASTRSWELF
TRBJ2-7	TRBV28	TRBD2	ASSLPSGSSYEQY
TRBJ1-5	TRBV9	NA	ASSVGGSNQPQH
TRBJ1-1	TRBV5-1	NA	ASSPSSMNTEAF
TRBJ1-4	TRBV4-3	TRBD1	ASSRTGGSDGEKLF
TRBJ1-2	TRBV5-6	TRBD1	ASSSNPTGWNYGYT